The 31 T cell receptor beta chains listed next were all sequenced from one sample in a study of T cell changes during pregnancy in multiple sclerosis (dated by TCRdb to about 2019). The library was obtained by the immunoSEQ multiplex PCR assay. The clones in this table, taken by TCRdb from immuneACCESS, are in-frame only. Not every clone is retained; where verified, under half of the shortfall comes from an unresolved V gene, and the cause of the rest is unknown. The sample table records some 41,000 clones; more than 75% of these occur just once. The ten biggest clones cover more than 1.4% of the sample. Specimen: PBMCs (not recorded whether the cells were cultured). The receptor set was obtained from a female donor with multiple sclerosis, enrolled in a pregnancy study.

The DNA for the CDR3 is TGTGCCAGCACCATGGGAGGGACCCAGTACTTC. As protein: CASTMGGTQYF. This rearrangement joins TRBV27 to TRBJ2-5, with D possibly TRBD2 on 6 matching bases. This CDR3 has 11 residues. CDR1 and CDR2 (germline): MNHEY, SMNVEV (reference sequence). V was trimmed by 7 bases and J by 7 bases, leaving 10 bases between them.

Concerning this clone itself: Other DNA sequences from this sample encode an identical CDR3 as well. This rearrangement joins TRBV5-1 to TRBJ1-1; the match to TRBD1 covers 8 bases. The CDR3 is 14 residues long. Per germline, CDR1 SGHRS and CDR2 YFSETQ. V lost 2 bases and J lost 1; bases outside the gene matches: 1. CDR3 bases: TGCGCCAGCAGCTTAGACAGGGGGAACACTGAAGCTTTCTTT. Protein product: CASSLDRGNTEAFF.

As DNA, the CDR3 is TGCAGCGTTTCCCCGGACTCTTCTGGAAACACCATATATTTT. Translation gives CSVSPDSSGNTIYF. The chain joins TRBV29-1 to TRBJ1-3; D gene ambiguous. CDR1 is SQVTM, CDR2 ANQGSEA, per germline. V gave up 5 bases and J gave up 1 base, with 12 bases separating them. This CDR3 spans 14 amino acids.

This chain connects TRBV5-1 to TRBJ1-2; 10 bases are shared with TRBD1. V dropped 4 bases and J dropped 2; count of bases not matched to a gene: 8. This CDR3 is 16 amino acids long. Germline CDR1 SGHRS, CDR2 YFSETQ. The CDR3 loop reads CASSPGTGVSNYGYTF. Written as DNA, the CDR3 is TGCGCCAGCAGCCCCGGGACAGGGGTATCCAACTATGGCTACACCTTC.

The J gene is TRBJ1-2, the V gene TRBV19; no reliable D call. V gave up 2 bases and J gave up 2 bases, with 15 bases separating them. This CDR3 contains 16 residues. CDR1 and CDR2 (germline): LNHDA, SQIVND (reference sequence). DNA of the CDR3: TGTGCCAGTAGTATAACCCCCCAAGCTAGGAACTATGGCTACACCTTC. It specifies CASSITPQARNYGYTF. The entire variable domain, with the rest obtained from reference TRBV19 and TRBJ1-2, is as follows: DGGITQSPKYLFRKEGQNVTLSCEQNLNHDAMYWYRQDPGQGLRLIYYSQIVNDFQKGDIAEGYSVSREKKESFPLTVTSAQKNPTAFYLCASSITPQARNYGYTFGSGTRLTVV.

This chain links TRBV4-3 with TRBJ2-5; 11 bases are shared with TRBD2. The germline V gene has CDR1 LGHNA and CDR2 YSLEER. Germline trimming cut 4 bases from V and 2 bases from J; bases unmatched to any gene: 6. The CDR3 consists of 16 residues. CDR3 in amino acids: CASSLGTSGYQETQYF. CDR3 nucleotide sequence: TGCGCCAGCAGCCTTGGGACTAGCGGTTATCAAGAGACCCAGTACTTC.

This clone showed up just once. The genes are TRBV11-2 and TRBJ1-1; a weak D match, TRBD1 (6 bases). The CDR3 has 15 residues. V was clipped by 5 bases and J by 0 bases, with 13 bases between them. CDR1 SGHAT and CDR2 FQNNGV come from the germline V gene. The CDR3 protein is CASSHDGQMNTEAFF. The DNA of the CDR3 is TGTGCCAGCAGCCACGACGGACAGATGAACACTGAAGCTTTCTTT.

This clone is a singleton in its sample. The J gene is TRBJ1-3, the V gene TRBV4-1, with D possibly matching TRBD1 (5 bases). This CDR3 contains 17 residues. V shed 0 bases and J shed 0 bases, with 12 bases lying between them. Germline CDR1 is MGHRA and CDR2 is YSYEKL. This CDR3 is CASSQDPGLSSGNTIYF. The DNA for the CDR3 is TGCGCCAGCAGCCAAGATCCGGGGCTAAGCTCTGGAAACACCATATATTTT.

The V call is TRBV19, the J call TRBJ1-1; D unresolved. Per the germline V gene, CDR1 is LNHDA and CDR2 is SQIVND (reference sequence). The CDR3 extends over 12 amino acids. The V gene lost 5 bases and the J gene lost 8 bases, with 12 bases spanning the gap. The CDR3 loop reads CASSFYGWEAFF. Written as DNA, the CDR3 is TGTGCCAGTAGTTTCTACGGTTGGGAAGCTTTCTTT.

This clone has just one count. The gene calls are TRBV6-5 and TRBJ1-5; a weak D match, TRBD1 (6 bases). V dropped 5 bases and J dropped 1 base, with 12 bases sitting between them. In germline, CDR1 is MNHEY, CDR2 SVGAGI. This CDR3 contains 15 residues. CDR3 sequence reads: CASSTDRKSNQPQHF. CDR3 nucleotide sequence: TGTGCCAGCAGTACTGACAGGAAGAGCAATCAGCCCCAGCATTTT.

The genes are TRBV27 and TRBJ1-1, with 7 bases that match TRBD1. Per the germline V gene, CDR1 is MNHEY and CDR2 is SMNVEV (reference sequence). V was pared by 6 bases and J by 3 bases, with 10 bases of the junction left unmatched. The CDR3 covers 15 residues. The CDR3 spells CASRDTGAGDTEAFF. For the CDR3, the DNA is TGTGCCAGCAGGGACACAGGGGCGGGCGACACTGAAGCTTTCTTT.

The chain's CDR3 is CASSQATIAGGMYSGANVLTF. As DNA, the CDR3 is TGCGCCAGCAGCCAAGCAACGATAGCGGGAGGGATGTATTCTGGGGCCAACGTCCTGACTTTC. The V call is TRBV4-1, the J call TRBJ2-6, with 11 bases aligning to TRBD2. J lost 1 base, V lost 1 base, and 12 bases had no gene match. The V gene's germline CDR1 is MGHRA and CDR2 YSYEKL. The CDR3 covers 21 residues.

The chain combines TRBV11-2 with TRBJ1-3; no clear D. Germline assignment: CDR1 SGHAT and CDR2 FQNNGV. There are 15 residues in the CDR3. Trimming removed 6 bases from V and 0 bases from J, with 12 bases in between. CDR3 DNA sequence: TGTGCCAGCAGGACCGATTTTTTCTCTGGAAACACCATATATTTT. Its protein product is CASRTDFFSGNTIYF.

The chain joins TRBV10-3 to TRBJ2-2; D is possibly TRBD1 (6 bases). The germline CDR1 and CDR2 sequences are ENHRY and SYGVKD. This CDR3 is 14 amino acids long. Deletions cut 0 bases from V and 6 bases from J, with 8 bases between. CDR3 DNA: TGTGCCATCAGTGAGTCCAGGGGATCCGGGGAGCTGTTTTTT. Its protein is CAISESRGSGELFF.

The chain joins TRBV6-1 to TRBJ1-5, with TRBD1 identical over 7 bases. This CDR3 has 16 amino acids. Per germline, CDR1 MNHNS and CDR2 SASEGT. The V gene end was trimmed by 2 bases and the J gene end by 5 bases; junction bases not matched to a gene: 9. CDR3 loop: CASSESMTGWHQPQHF. The CDR3 bases are TGTGCCAGCAGTGAATCAATGACAGGGTGGCATCAGCCCCAGCATTTT.

This sequence joins TRBV6-5 and TRBJ2-1; 10 positions agree with TRBD2. In germline, CDR1 is MNHEY, CDR2 SVGAGI. V lost 0 bases, J lost 8 bases, and 7 bases stayed unmatched. The CDR3 has 16 residues. CDR3 protein: CASSYSAGGPRDEQFF. The CDR3, as DNA: TGTGCCAGCAGTTACTCAGCGGGAGGGCCTCGGGATGAGCAGTTCTTC.

The chain recombines TRBV7-9 with TRBJ2-5, with unresolved D. The length of the CDR3 is 15 residues. CDR1 and CDR2 (germline): SEHNR, FQNEAQ (reference sequence). V lost 0 bases to trimming and J lost 0 bases, with 8 bases between them. CDR3 nucleotides: TGTGCCAGCAGCTTAGCGAATTGGGACCAAGAGACCCAGTACTTC. It is translated as CASSLANWDQETQYF.

Only a few counts were recorded for this clone. This chain connects TRBV25-1 to TRBJ1-1; D is unclear. The germline V gene has CDR1 MGHDK and CDR2 SYGVNS. The CDR3 consists of 15 residues. The germline V and J ends were trimmed by 1 base and 8 bases, with 17 bases remaining between them. The CDR3 here is CASSEFSNVAVEAFF. CDR3 nucleotide sequence: TGTGCCAGCAGTGAATTCAGTAATGTGGCGGTCGAAGCTTTCTTT.

The chain carries TRBV9 and TRBJ1-5; perhaps TRBD1 as D (6 bases). The CDR3 has 15 residues. V gave up 5 bases and J gave up 1 base, with 13 bases separating them. Germline V gene sequence: CDR1 SGDLS, CDR2 YYNGEE. CDR3: CASSKGGRSNQPQHF. In DNA, the CDR3 is TGTGCCAGCAGTAAGGGGGGCCGGAGCAATCAGCCCCAGCATTTT.

The sample holds a few counts of this clone. This sequence joins TRBV10-1 and TRBJ2-7; D possibly uses TRBD1 or TRBD2 (5 bases each). Looked up from germline, CDR1 is WNHNN and CDR2 is SYGVQD (reference sequence). The CDR3 sequence is 13 residues long. The V gene lost 10 bases and the J gene lost 9 bases, with 22 bases spanning the gap. Here the CDR3 reads CATRDLSTDMQYF. CDR3 DNA sequence: TGCGCCACCCGGGACCTATCTACCGATATGCAGTACTTC.

The rearrangement joins TRBV9 to TRBJ2-1; D gene uncertain. Trimming removed 4 bases at V and 0 bases at J, with 8 bases between. This CDR3 region has 14 residues. Germline V CDR1 and CDR2: SGDLS, YYNGEE. CDR3 region: CASSSLSSYNEQFF. The DNA for the CDR3 is TGTGCCAGCAGCTCTTTGAGCTCCTACAATGAGCAGTTCTTC.

The chain couples TRBV13 to TRBJ2-2; D may be TRBD2 (6 bases). The CDR3 runs to 14 residues. Germline values: CDR1 PRHDT, CDR2 FYEKMQ (reference sequence). V lost 6 bases and J 6 bases, leaving 14 bases between the germline ends. The DNA of the CDR3 is TGTGCCAGCAGTCCCGGGCGGGGAGCCGGGGAGCTGTTTTTT. Encoded protein: CASSPGRGAGELFF.

In nucleotides, the CDR3 is TGTGCCAGTAGTTGGGGGACAGTCGATCAGCCCCAGCATTTT. Amino acid sequence: CASSWGTVDQPQHF. The V gene is TRBV19, the J gene TRBJ1-5, with 7 nucleotides matching TRBD1. This CDR3 is 14 amino acids long. J lost 5 bases, V lost 5 bases, and 6 bases had no gene match. Germline CDR1 and CDR2: LNHDA and SQIVND (reference sequence).

V usage is TRBV5-5 and J usage is TRBJ2-1, with TRBD2 matching over 11 bases. V lost 3 bases, J lost 9 bases, and 2 bases stayed unmatched. The CDR3 totals 13 residues. CDR1 is SGHKS and CDR2 is YYEKEE in the germline V gene (reference sequence). The CDR3 DNA sequence: TGTGCCAGCAGCTGGACTAGCGGGTCTGAGCAGTTCTTC. It translates to CASSWTSGSEQFF.

This rearrangement joins TRBV29-1 to TRBJ2-7; 10 positions match TRBD1. V shed 4 bases and J 1 base; nucleotides not matched to a gene: 7. The CDR3 extends over 15 amino acids. CDR1 and CDR2 (germline): SQVTM, ANQGSEA. The CDR3 sequence: CSVAPGTGASYEQYF. The CDR3 DNA follows: TGCAGCGTTGCACCCGGGACAGGGGCTTCCTACGAGCAGTACTTC.

The genes are TRBV2 and TRBJ2-3; 14 nucleotides line up with TRBD2. CDR1 and CDR2 (germline): SNHLY, FYNNEI. V lost 6 bases, J lost 1 base, and 12 bases stayed unmatched. CDR3 size: 19 residues. The CDR3 loop reads CASSFSGTSGSGGTDTQYF. CDR3 nucleotide sequence: TGTGCCAGCAGCTTTTCCGGGACTAGCGGGAGCGGGGGCACAGATACGCAGTATTTT.

In its sample, this clone was seen a few times. The J gene is TRBJ2-1, the V gene TRBV7-9; 7 bases agree with TRBD2. Germline CDR1 is SEHNR and CDR2 is FQNEAQ (reference sequence). CDR3 length equals 16 residues. The J segment lost 6 bases and the V segment lost 1 base, leaving 9 bases of the junction unmatched. The DNA for the CDR3 is TGTGCCAGCAGCTTAGGGCGAGTCGGGAGGCCCAATGAGCAGTTCTTC. Translating gives CASSLGRVGRPNEQFF.

This chain joins TRBV6-5 and TRBJ1-5; D is perhaps TRBD1 (6 bases). Germline values: CDR1 MNHEY, CDR2 SVGAGI. There are 14 residues in the CDR3. V was clipped by 6 bases and J by 4 bases, with 13 bases between them. CDR3 region: CASSPDSFNQPQHF. The CDR3 nucleotides are TGTGCCAGCAGCCCGGACAGTTTTAATCAGCCCCAGCATTTT.

The count of this clone is one. V gene TRBV19 combines with J gene TRBJ1-5; D is unclear. Looked up from germline, CDR1 is LNHDA and CDR2 is SQIVND (reference sequence). The CDR3 sequence is 17 residues long. Deletions cut 1 base from V and 0 bases from J, with 13 bases between. Here the CDR3 reads CASSIVVGSYSNQPQHF. The CDR3 nucleotides are TGTGCCAGTAGTATAGTGGTGGGATCCTATAGCAATCAGCCCCAGCATTTT.

The CDR3 DNA follows: TGCAGCGTTGCAGGGGAGGAAGCTTTCTTT. It specifies CSVAGEEAFF. The chain joins TRBV29-1 to TRBJ1-1; TRBD1 might be the D (6 bases). Looked up from germline, CDR1 is SQVTM and CDR2 is ANQGSEA. CDR3 size: 10 residues. V was clipped by 4 bases and J by 8 bases, with 8 bases between them.

This chain connects TRBV5-4 to TRBJ1-1, with unresolved D. The CDR3 loop spans 14 amino acids. Trimming left V 4 bases short and J 0 bases short, with 10 bases between. Germline-derived CDR1 and CDR2 are SGHNT and YYREEE (reference sequence). The CDR3 region has the DNA TGTGCCAGCAGCGCAGGTGGGGTGAACACTGAAGCTTTCTTT. Its protein is CASSAGGVNTEAFF.